The source of this T cell receptor (beta chain) is a study of blood T cell repertoires in COVID-19. Study context: In each case, the material was cDNA or gDNA derived from T cells, B-cell-depleted T cells, or PBMCs.

Original processing notes: Amplified reference gene primers provided the basis for estimating nucleated cell counts. Produced via immunoSEQ multiplex PCR; TCRdb's table is partial and in-frame only. V and J calls and clone size are as listed in that table; D and trimming were resolved from the DNA. The sample carries roughly 340,000 clones, approximately 87% recorded once. This clone was seen only a few times. V shed 5 bases and J shed 7 bases, with 17 bases lying between them. The CDR3 spans 14 residues. Germline V gives CDR1 MNHEY, CDR2 SMNVEV (reference sequence). Material: PBMCs or T cells enriched from blood (not recorded which). The receptor was derived from a man in his forties in a cohort exposed to, infected with or recovered from COVID-19 (not recorded which). This chain links TRBV27 with TRBJ1-2, with D perhaps TRBD1 (5 bases). In DNA, the CDR3 is TGTGCCAGCAGTCCCCGGGGGAGTAGGGCTGGCTACACCTTC. Translated, it gives CASSPRGSRAGYTF.